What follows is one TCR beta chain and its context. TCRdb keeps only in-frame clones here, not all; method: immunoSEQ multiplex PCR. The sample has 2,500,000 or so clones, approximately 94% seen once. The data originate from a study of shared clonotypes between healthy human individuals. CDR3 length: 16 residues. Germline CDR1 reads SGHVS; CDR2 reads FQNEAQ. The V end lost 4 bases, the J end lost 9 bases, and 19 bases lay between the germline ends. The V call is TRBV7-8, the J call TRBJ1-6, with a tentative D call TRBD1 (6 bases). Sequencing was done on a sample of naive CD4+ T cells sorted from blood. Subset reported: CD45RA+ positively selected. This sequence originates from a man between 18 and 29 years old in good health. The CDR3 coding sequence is TGTGCCAGCAGCTGGGGCGTAGACAGGCCAGTTTCACCCCTCCACTTT. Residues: CASSWGVDRPVSPLHF.